This T cell receptor beta chain derives from a study of shared clonotypes between healthy human individuals (dated by TCRdb to the early 2020s). About the study as a whole: A few men and a couple of women, aged 18 to 49 years, made up the cohort. Per donor, three plates each were used for CD4 naive and CD4 memory, two for CD8 naive, and one for CD8 memory. The study deeply sequenced blood TCR repertoires of about 5 healthy adults to estimate repertoire size and the extent of clonotype sharing between individuals. To increase sequencing depth and limit assay-specific biases, TCR repertoire library preparation and sequencing were carried out by different laboratories using diverse techniques. Between about 0.85 and 9.5 billion PBMCs per donor were obtained by leukapheresis.

Healthy HIV-negative adults with no recently reported acute infections or vaccinations were included as donors. Every donor was a Caucasian adult residing in Nashville, Tennessee, USA. Magnetic negative selection was used to enrich CD4+ T cells, after which naive cells were positively selected on CD45RA and the negative fraction became the memory subset. Blood was collected by leukapheresis, and PBMCs were isolated by Ficoll-Histopaque density gradient centrifugation and then cryopreserved in liquid nitrogen vapor phase. Purity and quantity of every magnetically sorted T cell population were checked by analytical flow cytometry. Each sorted fraction had its genomic DNA isolated and then quantified by UV absorbance on a Nanodrop 2000c. TCR CDR3 regions were amplified from genomic DNA by multiplex PCR using the deep immunoSEQ assay. Extracted genomic DNA from each cell subset was distributed evenly across all wells of several immunoSEQ 96-well plates, and each plate was treated as a replicate. Each replicate PCR for sorted subsets received around 200 ng genomic DNA, equal to roughly 30,000 T cell genomes. Purified libraries were quantified with a Qubit 3.0 fluorometer, sized on a Bioanalyzer 2100, and re-quantified with the KAPA Library Quantification kit. A separate single-read 150-cycle Illumina NextSeq 550 flow cell was used to sequence each immunoSEQ 96-well plate. On the authors' methods: Because only junctional sequences without quality scores were contained in the immunoSEQ output, filtering matching that applied to full-length reads could not be performed. To assign V/J genes and CDR3, sequences were annotated against IMGT germline references using PyIR, a Python wrapper for IgBLAST v1.9. Reads were removed for weak V/J assignments (E-value above 1e-6), missing CDR3, stop codons, out-of-frame junctions, or ambiguous translated residues. A V3J clonotype was defined by an identical inferred V gene, J gene, and CDR3 amino acid sequence. The percentage overlap between two repertoires was calculated by dividing the number of shared unique clonotypes by the size of the smaller repertoire. Richness of each repertoire was evaluated using RTK rarefaction, the Chao1 estimator, and Recon v2.1 estimates of unobserved clonotypes. Generation probabilities were computed with OLGA for all TCRbeta clonotypes obtained by the gDNA method from several donors. TCRdb took this table from immuneACCESS and kept in-frame rearrangements with V and J called. Such tables lack part of the clones; where checked against another copy, unresolved V genes explain under half of the gap, and the rest is unexplained. V and J calls and clone size come straight from that table; D and trimming were deduced from the DNA. The table for this sample lists over 1.5 million clones; 95% to 99% of them were counted only once. The top ten clones comprise about 0.45% of the sample.

Turning to this clone: Its cognate antigen has yet to be identified. No much larger clonotype is one base removed from it; base qualities were not supplied.

What the authors observed across the whole study: Because the study included only a small number of donors, the genetic and exposure-history diversity represented was limited. Even with the large sequencing depth, rarefaction of the sorted-subset datasets indicated that sequencing was incomplete. Pairwise subsampling led to the expectation that sequencing depth would affect the degree of clonotype sharing among donors. Higher generation probabilities were observed for clonotypes shared by all four sorted-subset donors than for non-shared clonotypes. Estimated clonotype richness was generally larger for naive than for memory subsets. When several donors were compared, the shared fraction of clonotypes was around 5.1% for naive CD4, around 3.6% for naive CD8, more than 2% for memory CD4, and less than 0.5% for memory CD8. Sampling was limited to blood, and TCR repertoires in tissue likely differ from TCR repertoires in blood.

The clonotype comes from a man aged 25-45 years in good health. Sequenced material: naive CD4+ T cells sorted from blood. This specimen's cell subset or site label, interpreted: CD45RA+ positively selected.

The bases read TGCAGCGTTGAGGATCAGGGAGCGGCCCAGTACTTC. It translates as CSVEDQGAAQYF. The rearranged segments are TRBV29-1 and TRBJ2-5; the D gene is perhaps TRBD1 or TRBD2, as each covers 5 bases. V is pared back by 3 bases and J by 9 bases, with 14 bases lying between the germline termini. The CDR3, cysteine through phenylalanine, is 12 amino acids long. Only CDR3 DNA is held: 36 bases, read in frame from base 1. According to the germline V gene, CDR1 reads SQVTM and CDR2 reads ANQGSEA.